The 5 T cell receptor beta chains reported below all come from one sample, sequenced in a study of cytomegalovirus exposure and HLA in healthy donors. With 60 Vbeta and 13 Jbeta primers, the PCR was carried out. Only in-frame clones appear in the TCRdb table, and some are missing; sequencing was by immunoSEQ multiplex PCR. In the table there are 120,000 to 150,000 clones, 75% to 80% of which are singletons. Sequences were obtained from PBMCs. The receptors here all came from a male donor in good health and CMV-seronegative.

V usage is TRBV5-6 and J usage is TRBJ2-7, with 9 bases that match TRBD1. The trim removed 5 bases at V and 3 bases at J, leaving 6 bases unmatched. Germline CDR1 and CDR2: SGHDT and YYEEEE. This CDR3 comprises 14 residues. The CDR3, as DNA: TGTGCCAGCAGTCCCGGGACAGGGTTCTACGAGCAGTACTTC. As protein: CASSPGTGFYEQYF.

The rearrangement joins TRBV6-6 to TRBJ2-7; D call uncertain. Between the trimmed V and J ends, which lost 4 bases and 5 bases, there was a span of 9 bases. This CDR3 spans 12 amino acids. Germline CDR1 is MNHNY and CDR2 is SVGAGI (reference sequence). In DNA, the CDR3 is TGTGCCAGCAGTTTCCCAACGGACGAGCAGTACTTC. Translation: CASSFPTDEQYF.

CDR3 region: CASSLLAGGPHEQFF. The CDR3 bases are TGTGCCAGCAGCCTCCTGGCGGGAGGGCCCCATGAGCAGTTCTTC. The chain carries TRBV6-5 and TRBJ2-1; 9 positions match TRBD2. The CDR3 loop spans 15 amino acids. CDR1 MNHEY and CDR2 SVGAGI come from the germline V gene. J gave up 8 bases and V 6 bases, and 11 bases lay outside the gene matches.

The chain is built from TRBV5-4 and TRBJ2-1, with 8 bases that match TRBD2. CDR1 is SGHNT, CDR2 YYREEE, per germline (reference sequence). The V segment lost 4 bases and the J segment 4 bases; nucleotides outside the gene matches: 7. The CDR3 has 15 residues. The DNA for the CDR3 is TGTGCCAGCAGCCTGGGACTAGAGGTGTACAATGAGCAGTTCTTC. This codes for CASSLGLEVYNEQFF.

The V call is TRBV9, the J call TRBJ2-7, with a possible D match to TRBD1 (6 bases). This CDR3 has 15 residues. CDR1 and CDR2 (germline): SGDLS, YYNGEE. Trimming took off 0 bases at V and 1 base at J, with 11 bases between the two ends. The CDR3 sequence: CASSVGGHPSYEQYF. As DNA, the CDR3 is TGTGCCAGCAGCGTAGGGGGACATCCTTCCTACGAGCAGTACTTC.